A single sample is the source of the 27 T cell receptor beta chains below, sequenced in a study of blood T cells in healthy people across ages. A second PCR of 7 to 11 cycles used a sample-barcoded 5' primer and a J-beta primer mix. TCRdb recomputed calls from the 5' RACE reads with MiXCR, one row per CDR3 protein. The sample has around 1.5 million distinct CDR3 sequences, roughly 64% seen once. Material: blood. These TCRs come from a man in his late teens or twenties in good health.

This chain connects TRBV6-2 or TRBV6-3 to TRBJ2-5; tentatively, D is TRBD1 (6 bases). The V and J ends lost 4 bases and 4 bases respectively, with 16 bases between them. Germline V gene sequence: CDR1 MNHEY, CDR2 SVGEGT. CDR3 length: 15 amino acids. The CDR3 sequence: CASSSGHATGETQYF. The DNA for the CDR3 is TGTGCCAGCAGTTCGGGACACGCCACGGGAGAGACCCAGTACTTC.

The chain uses TRBV4-3 and TRBJ2-2; 8 nucleotides line up with TRBD1. Germline-derived CDR1 and CDR2 are LGHNA and YSLEER. The CDR3 runs to 18 residues. Trimming took 1 base from V and 4 from J; bases not matched to a gene: 11. The CDR3 here is CASSQVVGQGYTTGELFF. CDR3 DNA: TGCGCCAGCAGCCAAGTGGTAGGACAGGGATATACCACCGGGGAGCTGTTTTTT.

This clonotype was seen only once. This sequence joins TRBV12-3 or TRBV12-4 and TRBJ1-1; the match to TRBD1 covers 10 bases. J lost 6 bases, V lost 4 bases, and 5 bases had no gene match. The CDR3 covers 14 residues. The CDR3, as DNA: TGTGCCAGCAGTTCGGACAGGGGGAGGGCTGAAGCTTTCTTT. Translated: CASSSDRGRAEAFF.

The genes are TRBV6-2 or TRBV6-3 and TRBJ1-1, with D tentatively TRBD1 (5 bases). There are 14 residues in the CDR3. Trimming removed 2 bases from V and 10 bases from J, with 17 bases in between. Per the germline V gene, CDR1 is MNHEY and CDR2 is SVGEGT. The CDR3 protein is CASSYTTRPGRAFF. CDR3 sequence (DNA): TGTGCCAGCAGTTACACTACCAGACCGGGACGAGCTTTCTTT.

This clonotype was recorded a few times. The V call is TRBV15, the J call TRBJ1-5; D perhaps matches TRBD1 (6 bases). CDR1 LNHNV and CDR2 YYDKDF come from the germline V gene (reference sequence). V was clipped by 0 bases and J by 7 bases, with 13 bases between them. The CDR3 contains 15 residues. CDR3 sequence reads: CATSRDRTGRQPQHF. CDR3 coding DNA: TGTGCCACCAGCAGAGATCGAACAGGGAGACAGCCCCAGCATTTT.

The chain combines TRBV20-1 with TRBJ2-1; D tentatively fits TRBD1 or TRBD2 (6 bases each). CDR1 is DFQATT, CDR2 SNEGSKA, per germline (reference sequence). This CDR3 comprises 11 residues. The V gene lost 1 base and the J gene lost 12 bases, with 10 bases spanning the gap. DNA for the CDR3: TGCAGTGCTAGAGCGGGGGCCCTGCAGTTCTTC. It translates to CSARAGALQFF.

This clonotype was found once. V and J are TRBV28 and TRBJ2-5; TRBD1 aligns across 9 bases. V shed 3 bases, J shed 6 bases, and the junction held 5 bases outside the gene matches. Germline V gene lookup returns CDR1 MDHEN and CDR2 SYDVKM. This CDR3 has 14 amino acids. The CDR3 bases are TGTGCCAGCAGTTTCGACAGGGGGAGGAAGACCCAGTACTTC. Translating it yields CASSFDRGRKTQYF.

The J gene is TRBJ2-3, the V gene TRBV20-1; the D gene could be TRBD1 or TRBD2 (6 bases each). Trimming cost V 6 bases and J 0 bases, with 10 bases left between them. This CDR3 spans 13 amino acids. Germline CDR1 and CDR2: DFQATT and SNEGSKA (reference sequence). In DNA, the CDR3 is TGCAGTGCAGGGGGGTCTAGCACAGATACGCAGTATTTT. Translated: CSAGGSSTDTQYF.

This chain links TRBV6-6 with TRBJ2-1; perhaps TRBD2 as D (6 bases). CDR3 length equals 14 residues. From germline, CDR1 is MNHNY and CDR2 SVGAGI (reference sequence). V was pared by 2 bases and J by 6 bases, with 11 bases between. This CDR3 reads CASSYGTQSNEQFF. The CDR3 coding sequence is TGTGCCAGCAGTTACGGGACTCAAAGCAATGAGCAGTTCTTC.

The chain links TRBV20-1 to TRBJ2-7, with D perhaps matching TRBD2 (7 bases). CDR3 length equals 16 residues. Germline loops: CDR1 DFQATT, CDR2 SNEGSKA (reference sequence). Trimming cost V 0 bases and J 0 bases, with 15 bases left between them. In DNA, the CDR3 is TGCAGTGCTAGAGATTCGGCGGGGGACAACTCCTACGAGCAGTACTTC. Residues: CSARDSAGDNSYEQYF.

The gene calls are TRBV20-1 and TRBJ2-4, with D perhaps given as TRBD1 or TRBD2 (6 bases each). Germline V gene data show CDR1 as DFQATT and CDR2 as SNEGSKA (reference sequence). The CDR3 is 13 residues long. V was trimmed by 4 bases and J by 3 bases, leaving 10 bases between them. The CDR3 reads CSAKGGGKNIQYF. For the CDR3, the DNA is TGCAGTGCTAAAGGAGGGGGCAAAAACATTCAGTACTTC.

The chain carries TRBV12-3 or TRBV12-4 and TRBJ2-3; D ambiguous. V was cut by 2 bases and J by 5 bases, with 11 bases left in between. CDR3 length: 14 residues. The CDR3 sequence: CASSLPRYGDTQYF. In nucleotides, the CDR3 is TGTGCCAGCAGTTTACCCCGATACGGAGATACGCAGTATTTT.

The gene calls are TRBV9 and TRBJ2-1; D is uncertain. V lost 0 bases and J 8 bases, leaving 15 bases between the germline ends. This CDR3 comprises 15 residues. CDR1 and CDR2 (germline): SGDLS, YYNGEE. The CDR3 nucleotides read TGTGCCAGCAGCGTAGGGGTTAGTCTGTACGATGAGCAGTTCTTC. Translated: CASSVGVSLYDEQFF. Together with reference TRBV9 and TRBJ2-1, the CDR3 gives the full variable domain: DSGVTQTPKHLITATGQRVTLRCSPRSGDLSVYWYQQSLDQGLQFLIQYYNGEERAKGNILERFSAQQFPDLHSELNLSSLELGDSALYFCASSVGVSLYDEQFFGPGTRLTVL.

The chain joins TRBV4-1 to TRBJ1-2; D uncertain. This CDR3 has 16 residues. V was clipped by 3 bases and J by 2 bases, with 16 bases between them. From germline, CDR1 is MGHRA and CDR2 YSYEKL. The CDR3 DNA is TGCGCCAGCAGCCAGCCCTCGCAAGGGTCCAACTATGGCTACACCTTC. Translating gives CASSQPSQGSNYGYTF.

This chain joins TRBV20-1 and TRBJ1-2; maybe TRBD1 (6 bases). V lost 1 base and J lost 4, with 13 bases in between. The CDR3 contains 14 residues. Germline CDR1 is DFQATT and CDR2 is SNEGSKA (reference sequence). Here the CDR3 DNA reads TGCAGTGCTAGAGCCAGGGGCCCCCGCTATGGCTACACCTTC. It codes for CSARARGPRYGYTF.

The rearrangement uses TRBV6-6 and TRBJ2-2, with D unclear. There are 13 residues in the CDR3. Germline V CDR1 and CDR2: MNHNY, SVGAGI (reference sequence). Trimming took off 2 bases at V and 5 bases at J, with 6 bases between the two ends. The CDR3 sequence is CASSYNPTGELFF. The CDR3 DNA is TGTGCCAGCAGTTACAACCCAACCGGGGAGCTGTTTTTT.

The chain combines TRBV20-1 with TRBJ2-5; D remains unclear. The end of the DNA is better explained by TRBJ2-7, so the J call may be wrong. Germline values: CDR1 DFQATT, CDR2 SNEGSKA (reference sequence). The CDR3 loop spans 12 amino acids. The CDR3 reads CSATDNSREQYF. CDR3 DNA: TGCAGTGCCACAGACAACAGTCGCGAGCAGTACTTC.

J is TRBJ2-1 and V is TRBV20-1; 8 positions match TRBD2. Germline trimming cut 1 base from V and 7 bases from J; bases unmatched to any gene: 6. Germline CDR1 is DFQATT and CDR2 is SNEGSKA (reference sequence). CDR3 size: 14 residues. CDR3 in amino acids: CSARAPPGGNEQFF. In DNA form, the CDR3 reads TGCAGTGCTAGAGCCCCACCGGGGGGGAATGAGCAGTTCTTC.

The chain links TRBV5-1 to TRBJ2-5; D is unclear. The germline V gene has CDR1 SGHRS and CDR2 YFSETQ. The V and J ends lost 0 bases and 4 bases respectively, with 13 bases between them. The CDR3 runs 15 residues. CDR3 loop: CASSLEAARTETQYF. In DNA form, the CDR3 reads TGCGCCAGCAGCTTGGAGGCGGCCCGGACAGAGACCCAGTACTTC. Full variable domain (rest looked up from reference TRBV5-1 and TRBJ2-5): KAGVTQTPRYLIKTRGQQVTLSCSPISGHRSVSWYQQTPGQGLQFLFEYFSETQRNKGNFPGRFSGRQFSNSRSEMNVSTLELGDSALYLCASSLEAARTETQYFGPGTRLLVL.

Comments on this clonotype: At one boundary the junction diverges from the germline segment, which might be a read error. The V and J genes are TRBV7-8 and TRBJ2-5; tentatively, D is TRBD1 (6 bases). In germline, CDR1 is SGHVS, CDR2 FQNEAQ. The CDR3 is made up of 16 amino acids. The CDR3 sequence is CASNLGPTRGQETQYF. The CDR3, as DNA: TGTGCCAGCAACTTAGGTCCAACGAGGGGGCAAGAGACCCAGTACTTC.

This clonotype showed up just a few times. The chain employs TRBV5-1 and TRBJ2-5, with D tentatively TRBD1 (5 bases). Trimming removed 4 bases at V and 2 bases at J, with 15 bases between. The CDR3 extends over 15 amino acids. Germline V lookup: CDR1 SGHRS, CDR2 YFSETQ. The CDR3 nucleotides read TGCGCCAGCAGCCCCCTCCCGACAGCGCAAGAGACCCAGTACTTC. Its protein is CASSPLPTAQETQYF.

A few counts support this clonotype. The V and J genes are TRBV5-1 and TRBJ1-5, with TRBD1 as a possible D gene (6 bases). Trimming shortened V by 1 base and J by 0 bases, and 11 bases separated the two germline ends. Germline CDR1 is SGHRS and CDR2 is YFSETQ. This CDR3 spans 16 amino acids. The DNA of the CDR3 is TGCGCCAGCAGCTTGAGCGGACAGCTTAGCAATCAGCCCCAGCATTTT. Protein: CASSLSGQLSNQPQHF.

This chain joins TRBV20-1 and TRBJ2-7; D not certain. V dropped 0 bases and J dropped 0 bases, with 12 bases sitting between them. Germline CDR1 is DFQATT and CDR2 is SNEGSKA (reference sequence). This CDR3 region has 15 residues. CDR3 sequence reads: CSARDSRWVSYEQYF. CDR3 nucleotide sequence: TGCAGTGCTAGAGACTCCAGGTGGGTCTCCTACGAGCAGTACTTC.

The chain carries TRBV30 and TRBJ1-1, with D tentatively TRBD1 (6 bases). Germline assignment: CDR1 GTSNPN and CDR2 SVGIG (reference sequence). CDR3 length: 12 residues. The CDR3 bases are TGTGCACTTGACAGTGGGACAACTGAAGCTTTCTTT. Translating it yields CALDSGTTEAFF.

V is TRBV27 and J is TRBJ2-5, with 12 nucleotides matching TRBD1. The end of the DNA is better explained by TRBJ2-7, so the J call may be wrong. This CDR3 contains 16 residues. From germline, CDR1 is MNHEY and CDR2 SMNVEV (reference sequence). For the CDR3, the DNA is TGTGCCAGCAGTTCTCAACCGGGACAGGGGGCGGACGAGCAGTACTTC. It is translated as CASSSQPGQGADEQYF.

The chain carries TRBV12-3 or TRBV12-4 and TRBJ2-1; D is uncertain. Trimming shortened V by 3 bases and J by 6 bases, and 9 bases separated the two germline ends. The CDR3 covers 13 residues. The CDR3, as DNA: TGTGCCAGCAGTTTTCGACCTATCAATGAGCAGTTCTTC. It is translated as CASSFRPINEQFF.

This chain uses TRBV4-1 with TRBJ1-4; no reliable D call. The CDR3 contains 18 residues. Per germline, CDR1 MGHRA and CDR2 YSYEKL. V dropped 4 bases and J dropped 0 bases, with 18 bases sitting between them. The CDR3 loop reads CASSPEPSTIATNEKLFF. The CDR3 nucleotides are TGCGCCAGCAGCCCTGAACCCTCTACGATCGCAACTAATGAAAAACTGTTTTTT.